This TCR beta chain came from a study of T cells in Graves' hyperthyroidism and ophthalmopathy. The wider study: Peripheral blood draws took place at initial diagnosis, ahead of any treatment. Study findings and constraints: Most clonotypes expanded in the thyroid (above 0.001) were also present in blood.

What was amplified from RNA transcripts were TCR beta CDR3 regions. In the first-round RT-PCR of the TCR CDR3, the HTBI primer set was used. Each CDR3 protein is one row after TCRdb ran MiXCR on the multiplex PCR reads. The repertoire holds around 420,000 distinct CDR3 sequences, with 15% to 19% as singletons. Many counts were recorded for this clonotype. Its specificity is unknown. In patients aged 18 to 65, hyperthyroidism was newly diagnosed, with duration under 2 months. Thyroid ultrasound, orbital computed tomography, clinical symptoms, and serum thyroxine and TRAb underpinned diagnoses. Trimming at V came to 4 bases and at J to 7 bases, leaving 11 bases not matched to a gene. The CDR3 has 16 residues.

The source of this sequence is a woman aged 18-29 years with Graves' hyperthyroidism. Sequencing used blood. This rearrangement joins TRBV12-3 or TRBV12-4 to TRBJ2-1; the match to TRBD1 covers 9 bases. The CDR3 spells CASSWYGQGSDNEQFF. In DNA form, the CDR3 reads TGTGCCAGCAGTTGGTACGGACAGGGGAGCGATAATGAGCAGTTCTTC.